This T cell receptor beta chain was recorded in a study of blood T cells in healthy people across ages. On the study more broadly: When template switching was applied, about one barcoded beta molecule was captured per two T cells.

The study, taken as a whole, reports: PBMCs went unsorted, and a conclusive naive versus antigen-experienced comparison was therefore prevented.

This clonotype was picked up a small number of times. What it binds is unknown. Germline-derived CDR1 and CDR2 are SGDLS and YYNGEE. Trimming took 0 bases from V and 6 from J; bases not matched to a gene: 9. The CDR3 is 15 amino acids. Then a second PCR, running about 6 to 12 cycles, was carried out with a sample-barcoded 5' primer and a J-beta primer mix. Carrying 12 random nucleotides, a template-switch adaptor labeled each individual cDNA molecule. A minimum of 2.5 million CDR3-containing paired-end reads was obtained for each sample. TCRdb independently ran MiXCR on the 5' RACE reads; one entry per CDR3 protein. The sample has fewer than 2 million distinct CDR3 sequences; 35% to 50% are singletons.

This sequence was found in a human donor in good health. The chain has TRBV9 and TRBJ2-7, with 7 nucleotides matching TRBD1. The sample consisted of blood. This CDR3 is CASSVDTGAWREQYF. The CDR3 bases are TGTGCCAGCAGCGTAGATACAGGGGCTTGGCGCGAGCAGTACTTC.